This T cell receptor (beta chain) was obtained from a study of blood T cell repertoires in COVID-19. In the original workflow: It was from reference gene primer amplification that nucleated cell counts were estimated. Assay used: immunoSEQ multiplex PCR; TCRdb lists only in-frame clones, some missing. Clone size and V and J calls were adopted from that table, with D and trimming inferred from the DNA. The sample contains 230,000 or so clones, 70% to 90% of which appear only once. Across 20 to 25 US areas, participants ranged in age from 18 to 89 years. V lost 6 bases, J lost 6 bases, and 15 bases lay in between. Germline values: CDR1 SGHRS, CDR2 YFSETQ. The CDR3 runs to 13 residues.

The sequenced sample was PBMCs or T cells enriched from blood (not recorded which). The chain carries TRBV5-1 and TRBJ1-2; D is possibly TRBD1 (6 bases). The receptor's source is a woman aged 45-65 years who had been exposed to COVID-19. The CDR3 DNA reads TGCGCCAGCACCATCGGACAGTCCAATGGCTACACCTTC. Amino acids: CASTIGQSNGYTF.